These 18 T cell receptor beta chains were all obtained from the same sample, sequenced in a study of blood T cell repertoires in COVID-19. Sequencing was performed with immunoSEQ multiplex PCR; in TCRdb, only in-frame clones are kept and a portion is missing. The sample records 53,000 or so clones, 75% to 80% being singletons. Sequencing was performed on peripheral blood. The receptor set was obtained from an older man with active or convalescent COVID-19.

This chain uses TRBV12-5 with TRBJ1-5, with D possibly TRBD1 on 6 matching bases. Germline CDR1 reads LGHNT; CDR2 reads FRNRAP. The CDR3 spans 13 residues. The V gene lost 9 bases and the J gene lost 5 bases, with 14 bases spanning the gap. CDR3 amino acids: CASLRDNDQPQHF. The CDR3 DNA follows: TGTGCTAGCCTCCGGGACAACGATCAGCCCCAGCATTTT.

The chain's CDR3 is CASSYSGLAGTDTQYF. Here the CDR3 DNA reads TGTGCCAGCAGTTACTCGGGACTAGCGGGCACAGATACGCAGTATTTT. The rearrangement uses TRBV6-6 and TRBJ2-3; 11 bases align to TRBD2. The CDR3 consists of 16 residues. V lost 0 bases to trimming and J lost 1 base; unmatched junction nucleotides: 0. Germline CDR1 reads MNHNY; CDR2 reads SVGAGI (reference sequence).

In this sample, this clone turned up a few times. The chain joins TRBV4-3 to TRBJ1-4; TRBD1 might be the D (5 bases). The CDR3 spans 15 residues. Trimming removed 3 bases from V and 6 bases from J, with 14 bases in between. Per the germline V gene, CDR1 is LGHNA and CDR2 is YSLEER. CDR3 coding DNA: TGCGCCAGCAGCCAGTCAGCAGGGTTGGATGAAAAACTGTTTTTT. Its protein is CASSQSAGLDEKLFF.

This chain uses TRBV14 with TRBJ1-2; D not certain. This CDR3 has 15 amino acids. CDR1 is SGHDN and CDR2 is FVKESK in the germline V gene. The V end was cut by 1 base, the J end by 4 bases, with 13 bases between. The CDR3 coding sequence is TGTGCCAGCAGCCAAGCGTCGGGGAACACCTATGGCTACACCTTC. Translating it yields CASSQASGNTYGYTF.

The CDR3 reads CASSYGTSGGAGEQYF. The CDR3 DNA reads as TGTGCCAGCAGTTACGGGACTAGCGGGGGGGCAGGGGAGCAGTACTTC. The chain carries TRBV6-6 and TRBJ2-7; 16 bases agree with TRBD2. The V and J ends lost 2 bases and 7 bases, in that order; junction bases with no gene match: 5. Germline V lookup: CDR1 MNHNY, CDR2 SVGAGI (reference sequence). CDR3 length: 16 residues.

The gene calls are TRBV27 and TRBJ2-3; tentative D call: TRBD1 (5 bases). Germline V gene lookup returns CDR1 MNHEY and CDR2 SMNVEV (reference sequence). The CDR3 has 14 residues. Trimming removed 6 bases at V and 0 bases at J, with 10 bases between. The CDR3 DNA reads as TGTGCCAGCAGGCCAGGGTATAGCACAGATACGCAGTATTTT. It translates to CASRPGYSTDTQYF.

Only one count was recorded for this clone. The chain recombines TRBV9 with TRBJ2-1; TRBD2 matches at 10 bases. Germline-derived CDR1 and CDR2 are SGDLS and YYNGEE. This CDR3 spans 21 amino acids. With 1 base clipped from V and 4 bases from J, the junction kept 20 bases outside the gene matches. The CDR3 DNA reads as TGTGCCAGCAGCGTATCCTTTGAGGGAGGCAGGACTAGCGGTTATTACAATGAGCAGTTCTTC. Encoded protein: CASSVSFEGGRTSGYYNEQFF. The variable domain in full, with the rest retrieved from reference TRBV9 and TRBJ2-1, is DSGVTQTPKHLITATGQRVTLRCSPRSGDLSVYWYQQSLDQGLQFLIQYYNGEERAKGNILERFSAQQFPDLHSELNLSSLELGDSALYFCASSVSFEGGRTSGYYNEQFFGPGTRLTVL.

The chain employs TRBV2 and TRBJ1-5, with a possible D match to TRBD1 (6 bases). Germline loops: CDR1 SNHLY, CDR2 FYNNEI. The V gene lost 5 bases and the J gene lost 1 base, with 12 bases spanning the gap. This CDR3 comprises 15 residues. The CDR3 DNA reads TGTGCCAGCAGTATCCGGACAGAGAGCAATCAGCCCCAGCATTTT. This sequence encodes CASSIRTESNQPQHF.

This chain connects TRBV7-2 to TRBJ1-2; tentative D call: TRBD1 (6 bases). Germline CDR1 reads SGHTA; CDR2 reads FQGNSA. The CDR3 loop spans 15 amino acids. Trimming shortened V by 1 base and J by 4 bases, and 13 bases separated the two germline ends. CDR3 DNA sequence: TGTGCCAGCAGCTTAGACGGGGGGCTGAGCTATGGCTACACCTTC. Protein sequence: CASSLDGGLSYGYTF.

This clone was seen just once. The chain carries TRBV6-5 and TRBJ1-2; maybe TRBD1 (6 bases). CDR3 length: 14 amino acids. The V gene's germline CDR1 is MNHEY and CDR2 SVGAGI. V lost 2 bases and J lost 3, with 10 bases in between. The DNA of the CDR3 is TGTGCCAGCAGTTACGGGGGGGCGGACTATGGCTACACCTTC. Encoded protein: CASSYGGADYGYTF.

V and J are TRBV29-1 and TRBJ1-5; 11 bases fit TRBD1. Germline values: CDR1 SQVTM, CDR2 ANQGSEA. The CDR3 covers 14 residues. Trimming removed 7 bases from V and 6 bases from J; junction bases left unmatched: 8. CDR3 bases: TGCAGCGCCCTTTCGGGACAGGGGGTTCAGCCCCAGCATTTT. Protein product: CSALSGQGVQPQHF.

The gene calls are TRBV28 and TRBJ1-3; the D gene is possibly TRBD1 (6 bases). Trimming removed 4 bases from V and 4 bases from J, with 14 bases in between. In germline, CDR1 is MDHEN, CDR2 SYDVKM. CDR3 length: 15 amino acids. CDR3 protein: CASSSTDRPGNTIYF. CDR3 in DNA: TGTGCCAGCAGTTCTACCGACAGGCCCGGAAACACCATATATTTT.

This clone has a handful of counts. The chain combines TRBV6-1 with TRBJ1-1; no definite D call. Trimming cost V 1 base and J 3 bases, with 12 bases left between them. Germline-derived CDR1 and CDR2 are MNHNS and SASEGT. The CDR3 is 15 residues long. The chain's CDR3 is CASSEDSQRDTEAFF. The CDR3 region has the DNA TGTGCCAGCAGTGAAGACAGCCAACGCGACACTGAAGCTTTCTTT.

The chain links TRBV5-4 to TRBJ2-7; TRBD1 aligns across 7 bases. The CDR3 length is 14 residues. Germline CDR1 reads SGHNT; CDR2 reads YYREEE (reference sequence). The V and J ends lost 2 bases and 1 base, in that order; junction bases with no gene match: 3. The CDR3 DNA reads TGTGCCAGCAGCTTCGGGACAGATTCCTACGAGCAGTACTTC. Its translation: CASSFGTDSYEQYF.

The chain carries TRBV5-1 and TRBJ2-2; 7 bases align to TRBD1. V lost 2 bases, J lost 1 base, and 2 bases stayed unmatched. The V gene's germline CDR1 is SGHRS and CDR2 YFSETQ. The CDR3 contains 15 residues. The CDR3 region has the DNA TGCGCCAGCAGCTTCCGGGACAGGAACACCGGGGAGCTGTTTTTT. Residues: CASSFRDRNTGELFF.

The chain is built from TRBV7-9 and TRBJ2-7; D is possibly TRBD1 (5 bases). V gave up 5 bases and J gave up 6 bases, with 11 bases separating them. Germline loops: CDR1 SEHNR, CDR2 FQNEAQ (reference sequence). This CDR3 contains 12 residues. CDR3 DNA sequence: TGTGCCAGCAGCAATGGACAAACCGAGCAGTACTTC. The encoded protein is CASSNGQTEQYF.

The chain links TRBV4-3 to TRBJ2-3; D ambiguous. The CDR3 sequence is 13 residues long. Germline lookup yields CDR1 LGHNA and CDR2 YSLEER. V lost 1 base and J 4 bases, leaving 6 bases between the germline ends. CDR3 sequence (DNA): TGCGCCAGCAGCCAAGCGTTTTCAGATACGCAGTATTTT. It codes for CASSQAFSDTQYF.

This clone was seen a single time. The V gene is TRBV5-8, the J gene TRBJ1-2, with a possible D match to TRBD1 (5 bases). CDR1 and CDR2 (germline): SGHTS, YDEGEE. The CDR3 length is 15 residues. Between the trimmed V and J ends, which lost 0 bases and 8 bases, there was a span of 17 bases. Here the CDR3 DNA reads TGTGCCAGCAGCTTGGACCCCGGGGGGGATAAGGGCTACACCTTC. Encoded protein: CASSLDPGGDKGYTF.